The count of the clone carrying this T cell receptor beta chain is one. This CDR3 is also generated by other DNA sequences in the sample. Assignments of participants to cohorts depended upon their own reported clinical history. Study processing details: The authors estimated nucleated cell counts from reference gene primer amplification. This table comes from immunoSEQ multiplex PCR, and its TCRdb copy is limited to in-frame clones, with some not included. D and trimming were read from the DNA, whereas the V and J calls and clone size are those reported in that table. The top ten hold approximately 8% of the sample, which has fewer than 250,000 clones, around 92% seen once. From germline, CDR1 is MDHEN and CDR2 SYDVKM. This CDR3 has 10 residues. Trimming took off 4 bases at V and 7 bases at J, with 4 bases between the two ends. The sample is drawn from a study of blood T cell repertoires in COVID-19.

The clonotype comes from a woman younger than 30 who had recovered from COVID-19. This chain links TRBV28 with TRBJ1-2; D is unresolved. Sequenced: PBMCs or T cells enriched from blood (not recorded which). CDR3 protein: CASSSRGYTF. In DNA, the CDR3 is TGTGCCAGCAGTTCGCGTGGCTACACCTTC.